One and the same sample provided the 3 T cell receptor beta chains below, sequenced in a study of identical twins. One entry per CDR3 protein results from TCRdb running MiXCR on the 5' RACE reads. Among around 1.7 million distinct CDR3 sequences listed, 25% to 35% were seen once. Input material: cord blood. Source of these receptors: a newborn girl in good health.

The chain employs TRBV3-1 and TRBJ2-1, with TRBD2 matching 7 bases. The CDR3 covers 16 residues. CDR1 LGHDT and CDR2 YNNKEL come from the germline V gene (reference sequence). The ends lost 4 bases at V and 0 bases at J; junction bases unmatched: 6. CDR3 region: CASSPKWGGSYNEQFF. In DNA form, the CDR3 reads TGTGCCAGCAGCCCCAAGTGGGGGGGCTCCTACAATGAGCAGTTCTTC.

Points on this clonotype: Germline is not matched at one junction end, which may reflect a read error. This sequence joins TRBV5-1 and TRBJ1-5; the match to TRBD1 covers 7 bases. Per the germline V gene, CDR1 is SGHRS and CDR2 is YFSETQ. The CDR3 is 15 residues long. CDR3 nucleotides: TGCGCCAGCAGCAGGACAGGTAATAGCAATCAGCCCCAGAATTTT. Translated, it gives CASSRTGNSNQPQNF.

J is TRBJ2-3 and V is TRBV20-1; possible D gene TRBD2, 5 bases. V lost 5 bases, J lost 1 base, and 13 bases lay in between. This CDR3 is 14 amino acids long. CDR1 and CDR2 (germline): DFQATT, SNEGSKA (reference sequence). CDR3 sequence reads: CSAPPSTGTDTQYF. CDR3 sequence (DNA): TGCAGTGCTCCTCCTAGCACCGGCACAGATACGCAGTATTTT.